Listed below are T cell receptor beta chains from one sample, sequenced in a study of control samples from healthy donors and cancer patients. Data came from immunoSEQ multiplex PCR; TCRdb stores just in-frame clones and leaves some out. The sample contains around 250,000 clones, almost 85% of which appear only once. Sequencing input: PBMCs. The receptors derive from a woman aged 55-70 years with lung cancer. The conserved cysteine and the conserved F or W are not part of the CDR3 here. Each record gives: V gene, J gene, CDR3 protein.

>TRBV19|TRBJ2-7
ASSTRPGGREFGEQY
>TRBV5-1|TRBJ1-6
ASSLAGQNSPLH
>TRBV27|TRBJ2-7
ASSRQGTYEQY
>TRBV6-1|TRBJ1-6
ASSDQSYNSPLH
>TRBV12-5|TRBJ1-5
ASGLGPNQPQH
>TRBV27|TRBJ2-7
AGSGSSYEQY
>TRBV18|TRBJ1-2
ASSPGQGDYGYT
>TRBV5-1|TRBJ2-2
ASSLDRGLTGELF
>TRBV6-2/TRBV6-3|TRBJ2-7
ASSYSYAYEQY
>TRBV6-6|TRBJ1-5
ASSPPGGANQPQH
>TRBV4-1|TRBJ1-5
ASSQEGQGRRQPQH
>TRBV19|TRBJ1-6
ASSLGGRGDSPLH
>TRBV20-1|TRBJ2-5
SASLLAGAVETQY
>TRBV7-2|TRBJ2-3
ASTSVLAGGIRDTQY
>TRBV27|TRBJ2-7
ASSYILAGGPYEQY
>TRBV5-6|TRBJ1-6
ASSPLGQGWDNSPLH
>TRBV18|TRBJ1-1
ASSWDFKGTEAF
>TRBV5-1|TRBJ1-5
ASSAWTGTDQPQH
>TRBV28|TRBJ2-2
ASGGLHRELF
>TRBV10-1|TRBJ1-3
ASSESVGSGNTIY
>TRBV12-3/TRBV12-4|TRBJ1-1
AAGGQNTEAF
>TRBV2|TRBJ1-2
ASSVVLIGYT
>TRBV5-1|TRBJ1-5
ASSLTDGSNQPQH
>TRBV5-8|TRBJ1-4
ASSVRLQGGEKLF
>TRBV3-1/TRBV3-2|TRBJ1-5
ASSQAWSQPQH
>TRBV10-3|TRBJ1-2
AISDRGPYGYT
>TRBV12-3/TRBV12-4|TRBJ1-2
ASSLGRSYGYT
>TRBV4-1|TRBJ1-3
ASSLYSPGQGFGNTIY
>TRBV6-6|TRBJ1-2
ASSPDSGGGYT
>TRBV5-5|TRBJ1-4
ASSPNPGATNEKLF
>TRBV5-1|TRBJ1-2
ASSGTGNPLDGYT
>TRBV4-2|TRBJ2-1
ASSRVARSGRSVDEQF
>TRBV7-9|TRBJ1-1
ASSLEGAVRNTEAF
>TRBV7-3|TRBJ2-3
ASSWPTGGDTQY
>TRBV28|TRBJ1-3
ASSRTVLTGNTIY
>TRBV19|TRBJ2-6
ASMAMVGANVLT
>TRBV18|TRBJ1-1
ASSPQTGPNTEAF
>TRBV5-5|TRBJ2-7
ASSSRTGGGYEQY
>TRBV5-1|TRBJ2-3
ASTRLAARTDTQY
>TRBV5-4|TRBJ2-7
ASSLAGTAAYEQY
>TRBV28|TRBJ2-2
ASSWAGGTTGELF